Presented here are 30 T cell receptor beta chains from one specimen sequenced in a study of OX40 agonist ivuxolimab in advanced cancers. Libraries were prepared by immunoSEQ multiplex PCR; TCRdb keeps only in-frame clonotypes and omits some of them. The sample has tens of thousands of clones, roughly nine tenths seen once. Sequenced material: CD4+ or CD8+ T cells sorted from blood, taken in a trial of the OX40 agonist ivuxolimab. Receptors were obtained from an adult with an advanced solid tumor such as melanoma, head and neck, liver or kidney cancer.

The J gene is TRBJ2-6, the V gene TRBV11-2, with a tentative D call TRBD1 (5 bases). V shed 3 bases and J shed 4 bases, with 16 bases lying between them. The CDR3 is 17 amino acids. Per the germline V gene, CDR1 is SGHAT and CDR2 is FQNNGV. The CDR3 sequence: CASSFFVGVIGANVLTF. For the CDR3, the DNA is TGTGCCAGCAGCTTCTTCGTAGGGGTGATAGGGGCCAACGTCCTGACTTTC.

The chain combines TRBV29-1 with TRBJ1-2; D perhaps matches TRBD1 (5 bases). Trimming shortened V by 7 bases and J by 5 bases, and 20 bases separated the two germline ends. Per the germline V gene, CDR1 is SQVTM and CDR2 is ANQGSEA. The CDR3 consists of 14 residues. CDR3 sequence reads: CSAESDSTFYGYTF. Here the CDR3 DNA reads TGCAGCGCTGAGTCCGACAGTACTTTTTATGGCTACACCTTC.

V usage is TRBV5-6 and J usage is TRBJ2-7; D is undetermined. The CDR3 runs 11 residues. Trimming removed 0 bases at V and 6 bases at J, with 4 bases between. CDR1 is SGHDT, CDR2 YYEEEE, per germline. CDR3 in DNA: TGTGCCAGCAGCTTGGACCTCGAGCAGTACTTC. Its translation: CASSLDLEQYF.

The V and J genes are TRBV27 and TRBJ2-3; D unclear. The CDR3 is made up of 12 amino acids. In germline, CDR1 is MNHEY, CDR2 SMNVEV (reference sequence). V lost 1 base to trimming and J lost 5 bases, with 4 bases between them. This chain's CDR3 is CASSLLGDTQYF. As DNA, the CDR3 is TGTGCCAGCAGTTTATTGGGAGATACGCAGTATTTT.

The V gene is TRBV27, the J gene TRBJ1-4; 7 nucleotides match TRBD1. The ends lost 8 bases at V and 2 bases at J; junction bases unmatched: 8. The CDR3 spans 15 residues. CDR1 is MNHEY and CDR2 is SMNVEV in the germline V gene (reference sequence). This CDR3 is CASRQGGSTNEKLFF. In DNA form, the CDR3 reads TGTGCCAGCCGGCAGGGGGGGTCGACTAATGAAAAACTGTTTTTT.

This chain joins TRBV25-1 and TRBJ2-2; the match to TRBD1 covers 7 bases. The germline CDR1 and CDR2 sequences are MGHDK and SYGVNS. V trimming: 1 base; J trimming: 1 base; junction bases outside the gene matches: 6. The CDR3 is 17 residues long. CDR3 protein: CASSEWRTGENTGELFF. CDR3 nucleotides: TGTGCCAGCAGTGAATGGAGGACAGGCGAGAACACCGGGGAGCTGTTTTTT.

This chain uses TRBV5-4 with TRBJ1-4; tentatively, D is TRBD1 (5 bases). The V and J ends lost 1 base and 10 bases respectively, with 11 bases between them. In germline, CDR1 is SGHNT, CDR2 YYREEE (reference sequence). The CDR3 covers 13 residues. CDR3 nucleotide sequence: TGTGCCAGCAGCTTGCAGGGTGAGGCAAAACTGTTTTTT. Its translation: CASSLQGEAKLFF. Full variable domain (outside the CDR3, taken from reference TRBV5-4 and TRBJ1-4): ETGVTQSPTHLIKTRGQQVTLRCSSQSGHNTVSWYQQALGQGPQFIFQYYREEENGRGNFPPRFSGLQFPNYSSELNVNALELDDSALYLCASSLQGEAKLFFGSGTQLSVL.

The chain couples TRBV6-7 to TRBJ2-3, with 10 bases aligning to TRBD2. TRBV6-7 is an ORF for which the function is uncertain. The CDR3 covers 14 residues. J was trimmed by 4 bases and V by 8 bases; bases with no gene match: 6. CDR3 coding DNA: TGTGCCAGCGCTCCGGGACTAGCGTCAGATACGCAGTATTTT. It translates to CASAPGLASDTQYF.

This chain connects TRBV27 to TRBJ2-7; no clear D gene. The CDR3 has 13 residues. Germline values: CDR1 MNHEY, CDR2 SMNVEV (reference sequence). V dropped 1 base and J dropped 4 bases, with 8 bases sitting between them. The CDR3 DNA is TGTGCCAGCAGTTTATTTATCGGGTACGAGCAGTACTTC. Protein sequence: CASSLFIGYEQYF.

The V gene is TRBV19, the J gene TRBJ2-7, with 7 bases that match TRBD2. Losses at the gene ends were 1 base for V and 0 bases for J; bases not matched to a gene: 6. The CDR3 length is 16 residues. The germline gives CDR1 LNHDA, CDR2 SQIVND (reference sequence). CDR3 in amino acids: CASSIGGGGSSYEQYF. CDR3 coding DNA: TGTGCCAGTAGTATAGGAGGCGGGGGAAGCTCCTACGAGCAGTACTTC. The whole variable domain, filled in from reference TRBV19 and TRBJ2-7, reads DGGITQSPKYLFRKEGQNVTLSCEQNLNHDAMYWYRQDPGQGLRLIYYSQIVNDFQKGDIAEGYSVSREKKESFPLTVTSAQKNPTAFYLCASSIGGGGSSYEQYFGPGTRLTVT.

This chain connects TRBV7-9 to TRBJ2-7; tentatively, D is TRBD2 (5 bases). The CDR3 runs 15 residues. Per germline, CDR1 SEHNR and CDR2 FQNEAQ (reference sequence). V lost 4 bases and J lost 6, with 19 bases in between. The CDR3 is CASSSRKDLLGEQYF. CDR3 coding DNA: TGTGCCAGCAGCTCGAGAAAGGACTTACTCGGCGAGCAGTACTTC.

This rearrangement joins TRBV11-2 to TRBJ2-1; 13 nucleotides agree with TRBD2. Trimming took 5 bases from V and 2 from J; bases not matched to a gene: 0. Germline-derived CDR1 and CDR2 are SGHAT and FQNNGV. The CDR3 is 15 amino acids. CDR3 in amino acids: CASSTSGGAYNEQFF. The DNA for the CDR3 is TGTGCCAGCAGCACTAGCGGGGGGGCCTACAATGAGCAGTTCTTC.

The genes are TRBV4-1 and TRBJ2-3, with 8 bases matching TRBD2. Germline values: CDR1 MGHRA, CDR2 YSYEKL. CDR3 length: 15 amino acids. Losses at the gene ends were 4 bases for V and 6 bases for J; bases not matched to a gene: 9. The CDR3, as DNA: TGCGCCAGCAGCCCCTCAGGGAGCGGGAGTGATACGCAGTATTTT. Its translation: CASSPSGSGSDTQYF.

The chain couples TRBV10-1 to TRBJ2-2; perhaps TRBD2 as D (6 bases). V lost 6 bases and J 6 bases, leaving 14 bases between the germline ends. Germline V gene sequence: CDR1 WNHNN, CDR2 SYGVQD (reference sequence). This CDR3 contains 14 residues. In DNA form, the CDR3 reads TGCGCCAGCAGCCCAGGGACTTTGGCCGGGGAGCTGTTTTTT. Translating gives CASSPGTLAGELFF.

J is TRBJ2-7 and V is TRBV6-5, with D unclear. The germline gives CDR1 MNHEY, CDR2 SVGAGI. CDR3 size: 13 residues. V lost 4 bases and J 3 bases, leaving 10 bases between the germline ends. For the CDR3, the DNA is TGTGCCAGCAGTTCAAGACTGAGCTACGAGCAGTACTTC. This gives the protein CASSSRLSYEQYF.

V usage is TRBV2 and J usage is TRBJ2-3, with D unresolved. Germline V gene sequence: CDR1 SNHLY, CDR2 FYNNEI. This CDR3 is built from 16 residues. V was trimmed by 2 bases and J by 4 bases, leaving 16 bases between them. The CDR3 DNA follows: TGTGCCAGCAGTGAACCCACGGGCCGGGCCGCAGATACGCAGTATTTT. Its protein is CASSEPTGRAADTQYF.

For the CDR3, the DNA is TGTGCCAGCATCCCGGGACAGGGTTACAATGAGCAGTTCTTC. It is translated as CASIPGQGYNEQFF. The chain links TRBV2 to TRBJ2-1; 9 bases agree with TRBD1. The CDR3 length is 14 residues. The junction had 5 bases not matched to a gene; V was cut back by 7 bases and J by 4 bases. The germline V gene has CDR1 SNHLY and CDR2 FYNNEI.

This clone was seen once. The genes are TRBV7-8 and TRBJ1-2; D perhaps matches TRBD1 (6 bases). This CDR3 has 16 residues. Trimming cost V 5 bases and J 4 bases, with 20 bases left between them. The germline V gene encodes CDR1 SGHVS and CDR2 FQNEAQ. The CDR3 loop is CASSPGMGDMVYGYTF. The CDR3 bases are TGTGCCAGCAGCCCCGGGATGGGGGACATGGTCTATGGCTACACCTTC.

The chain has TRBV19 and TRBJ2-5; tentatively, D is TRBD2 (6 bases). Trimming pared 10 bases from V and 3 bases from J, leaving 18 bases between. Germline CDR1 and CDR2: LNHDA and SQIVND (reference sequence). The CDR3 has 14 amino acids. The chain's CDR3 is CATDGGGMEETQYF. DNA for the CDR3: TGTGCCACCGATGGCGGAGGGATGGAAGAGACCCAGTACTTC.

The CDR3 reads CASSPEGNTQYF. The CDR3 DNA reads as TGTGCCAGTAGCCCAGAGGGAAATACGCAGTATTTT. V usage is TRBV19 and J usage is TRBJ2-3, with D perhaps matching TRBD2 (5 bases). Germline lookup yields CDR1 LNHDA and CDR2 SQIVND (reference sequence). CDR3 size: 12 residues. The V end lost 6 bases, the J end lost 7 bases, and 11 bases lay between the germline ends. The full variable domain, its missing parts supplied by reference TRBV19 and TRBJ2-3, is DGGITQSPKYLFRKEGQNVTLSCEQNLNHDAMYWYRQDPGQGLRLIYYSQIVNDFQKGDIAEGYSVSREKKESFPLTVTSAQKNPTAFYLCASSPEGNTQYFGPGTRLTVL.

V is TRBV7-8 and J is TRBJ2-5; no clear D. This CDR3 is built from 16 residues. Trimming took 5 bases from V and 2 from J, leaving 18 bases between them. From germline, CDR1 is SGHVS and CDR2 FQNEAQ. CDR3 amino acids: CASSVKIRTIQETQYF. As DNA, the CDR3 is TGTGCCAGCAGCGTGAAAATTCGGACCATACAAGAGACCCAGTACTTC.

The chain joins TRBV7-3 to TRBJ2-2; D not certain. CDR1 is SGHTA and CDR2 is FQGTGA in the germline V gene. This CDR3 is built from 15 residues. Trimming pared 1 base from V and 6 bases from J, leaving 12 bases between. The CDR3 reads CASSLNPWPSGELFF. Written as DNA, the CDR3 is TGTGCCAGCAGCTTAAACCCTTGGCCCTCCGGGGAGCTGTTTTTT.

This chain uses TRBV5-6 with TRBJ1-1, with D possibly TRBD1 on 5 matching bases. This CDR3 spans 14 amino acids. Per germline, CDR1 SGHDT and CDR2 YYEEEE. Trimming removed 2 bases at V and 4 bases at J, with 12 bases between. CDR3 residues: CASSFPGDGTEAFF. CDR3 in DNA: TGTGCCAGCAGCTTTCCCGGGGACGGCACTGAAGCTTTCTTT. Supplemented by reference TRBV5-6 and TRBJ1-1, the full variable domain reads DAGVTQSPTHLIKTRGQQVTLRCSPKSGHDTVSWYQQALGQGPQFIFQYYEEEERQRGNFPDRFSGHQFPNYSSELNVNALLLGDSALYLCASSFPGDGTEAFFGQGTRLTVV.

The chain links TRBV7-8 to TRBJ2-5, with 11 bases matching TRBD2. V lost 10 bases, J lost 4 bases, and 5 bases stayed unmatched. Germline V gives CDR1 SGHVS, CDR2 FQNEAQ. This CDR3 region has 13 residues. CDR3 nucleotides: TGTGCCACCCTTAGCGGGAGGGTAGAGACCCAGTACTTC. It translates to CATLSGRVETQYF.

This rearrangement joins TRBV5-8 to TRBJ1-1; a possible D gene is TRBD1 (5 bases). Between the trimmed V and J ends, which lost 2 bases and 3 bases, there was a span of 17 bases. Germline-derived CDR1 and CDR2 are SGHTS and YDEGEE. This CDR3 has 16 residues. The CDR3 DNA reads TGTGCCAGCAGCTTATGGACATACATTAGGGACACTGAAGCTTTCTTT. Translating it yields CASSLWTYIRDTEAFF.

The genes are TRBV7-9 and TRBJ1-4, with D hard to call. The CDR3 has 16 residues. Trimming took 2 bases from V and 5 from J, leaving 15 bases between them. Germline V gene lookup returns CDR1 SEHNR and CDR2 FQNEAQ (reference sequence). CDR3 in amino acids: CASSLSSGPDNEKLFF. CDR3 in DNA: TGTGCCAGCAGCTTATCCTCGGGCCCGGACAATGAAAAACTGTTTTTT.

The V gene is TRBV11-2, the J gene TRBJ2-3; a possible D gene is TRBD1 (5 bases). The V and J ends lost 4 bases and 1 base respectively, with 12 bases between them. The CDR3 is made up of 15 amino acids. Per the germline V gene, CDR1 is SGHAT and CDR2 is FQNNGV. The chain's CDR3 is CASSSQGAGTDTQYF. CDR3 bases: TGTGCCAGCAGCTCCCAGGGCGCTGGCACAGATACGCAGTATTTT.

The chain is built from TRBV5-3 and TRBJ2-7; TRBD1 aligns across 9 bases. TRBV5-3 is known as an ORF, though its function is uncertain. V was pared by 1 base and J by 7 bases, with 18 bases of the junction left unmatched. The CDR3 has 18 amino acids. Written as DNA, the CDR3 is TGTGCCAGAAGCTTGTTGCCGACCGGGACAGGGCTCTGTGGAGAGCAGTACTTC. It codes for CARSLLPTGTGLCGEQYF.

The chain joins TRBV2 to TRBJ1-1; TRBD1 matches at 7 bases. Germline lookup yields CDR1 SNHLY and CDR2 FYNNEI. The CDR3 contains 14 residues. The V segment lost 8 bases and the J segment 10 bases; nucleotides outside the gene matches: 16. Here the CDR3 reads CASHGDSLGTVAFF. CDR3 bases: TGTGCCAGCCATGGGGACAGTTTGGGGACGGTAGCTTTCTTT. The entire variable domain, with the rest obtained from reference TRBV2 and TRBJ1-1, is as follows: EPEVTQTPSHQVTQMGQEVILRCVPISNHLYFYWYRQILGQKVEFLVSFYNNEISEKSEIFDDQFSVERPDGSNFTLKIRSTKLEDSAMYFCASHGDSLGTVAFFGQGTRLTVV.

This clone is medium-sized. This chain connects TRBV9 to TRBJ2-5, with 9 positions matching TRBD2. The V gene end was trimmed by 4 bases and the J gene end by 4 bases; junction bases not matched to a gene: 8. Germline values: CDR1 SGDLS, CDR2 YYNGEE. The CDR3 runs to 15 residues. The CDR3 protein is CASSSASGVGETQYF. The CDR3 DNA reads TGTGCCAGCAGCTCGGCTAGCGGGGTGGGAGAGACCCAGTACTTC.